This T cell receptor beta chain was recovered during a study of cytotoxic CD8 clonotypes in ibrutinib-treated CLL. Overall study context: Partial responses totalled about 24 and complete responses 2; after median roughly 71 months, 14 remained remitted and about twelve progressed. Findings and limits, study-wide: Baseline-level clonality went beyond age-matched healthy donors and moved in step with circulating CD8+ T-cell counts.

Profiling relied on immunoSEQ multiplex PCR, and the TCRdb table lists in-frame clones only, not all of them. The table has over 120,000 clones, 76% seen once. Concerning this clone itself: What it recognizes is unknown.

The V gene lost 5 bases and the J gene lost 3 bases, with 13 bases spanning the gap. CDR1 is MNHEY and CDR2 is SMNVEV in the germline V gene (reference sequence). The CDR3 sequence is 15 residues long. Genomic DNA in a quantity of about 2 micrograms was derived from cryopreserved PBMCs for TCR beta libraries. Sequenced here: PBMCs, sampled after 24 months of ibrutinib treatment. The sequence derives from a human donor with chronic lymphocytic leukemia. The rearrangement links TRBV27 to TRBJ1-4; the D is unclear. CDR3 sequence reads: CASSPGGQPNEKLFF. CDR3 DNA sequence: TGTGCCAGCAGTCCCGGCGGTCAGCCTAATGAAAAACTGTTTTTT. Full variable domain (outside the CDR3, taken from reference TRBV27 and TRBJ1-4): EAQVTQNPRYLITVTGKKLTVTCSQNMNHEYMSWYRQDPGLGLRQIYYSMNVEVTDKGDVPEGYKVSRKEKRNFPLILESPSPNQTSLYFCASSPGGQPNEKLFFGSGTQLSVL.